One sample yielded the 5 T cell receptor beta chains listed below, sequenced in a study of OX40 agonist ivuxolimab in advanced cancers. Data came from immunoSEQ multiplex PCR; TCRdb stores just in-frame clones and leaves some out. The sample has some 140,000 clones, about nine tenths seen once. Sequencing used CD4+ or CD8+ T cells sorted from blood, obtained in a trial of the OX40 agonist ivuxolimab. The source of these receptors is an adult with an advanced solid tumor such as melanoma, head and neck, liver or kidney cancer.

CDR3 nucleotides: TGTGCCAGCCGGGAAGGGCAGGGGTACACTGAAGCTTTCTTT. Protein: CASREGQGYTEAFF. The chain employs TRBV6-4 and TRBJ1-1; possible D gene TRBD1, 6 bases. The CDR3 has 14 residues. The V end lost 8 bases, the J end lost 3 bases, and 16 bases lay between the germline ends. The germline CDR1 and CDR2 sequences are MRHNA and SNTAGT.

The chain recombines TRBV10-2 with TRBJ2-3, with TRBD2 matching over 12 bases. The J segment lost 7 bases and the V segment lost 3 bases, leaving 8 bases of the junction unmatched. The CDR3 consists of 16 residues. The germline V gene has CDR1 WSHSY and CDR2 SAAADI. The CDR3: CASSDATSGSVHTQYF. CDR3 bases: TGCGCCAGCAGTGACGCGACTAGCGGGAGTGTCCATACGCAGTATTTT.

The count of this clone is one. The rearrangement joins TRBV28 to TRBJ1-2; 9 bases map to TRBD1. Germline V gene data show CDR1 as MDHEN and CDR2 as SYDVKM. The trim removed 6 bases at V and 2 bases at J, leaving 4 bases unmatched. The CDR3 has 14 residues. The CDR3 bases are TGTGCCAGCAGCCTAGGGACAGGGAACTATGGCTACACCTTC. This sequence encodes CASSLGTGNYGYTF.

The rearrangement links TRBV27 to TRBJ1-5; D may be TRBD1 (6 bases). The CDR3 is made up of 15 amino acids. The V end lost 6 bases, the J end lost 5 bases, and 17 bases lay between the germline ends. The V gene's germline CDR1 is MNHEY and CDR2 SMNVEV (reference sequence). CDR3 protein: CASRILSDSYQPQHF. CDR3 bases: TGTGCCAGCAGGATCCTCTCGGACAGTTATCAGCCCCAGCATTTT.

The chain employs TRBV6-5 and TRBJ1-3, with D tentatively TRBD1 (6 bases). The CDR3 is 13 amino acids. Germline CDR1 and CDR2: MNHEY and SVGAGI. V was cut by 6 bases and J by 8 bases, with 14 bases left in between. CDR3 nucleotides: TGTGCCAGCAGAGCGGGGGCAAGTGACACCATATATTTT. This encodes CASRAGASDTIYF.